What follows are 2 T cell receptor beta chains derived from one specimen sequenced in a study of shared clonotypes between healthy human individuals. Measured with immunoSEQ multiplex PCR; TCRdb has only the in-frame clones, and not every one. The sample holds some 630,000 clones; 55% to 75% are singletons and the top ten take around 1.8%. The specimen was memory CD4+ T cells sorted from blood. Subset here: CD45RA-negative fraction. Source of these receptors: a woman aged 25-40 years in good health.

This chain connects TRBV18 to TRBJ1-5, with 7 bases lining up with TRBD1. The J segment lost 1 base and the V segment lost 3 bases, leaving 3 bases of the junction unmatched. CDR1 is KGHSH and CDR2 is LQKENI in the germline V gene. The CDR3 consists of 15 residues. The CDR3, as DNA: TGTGCCAGCTCACCGTTACAGGGGAGCAATCAGCCCCAGCATTTT. This codes for CASSPLQGSNQPQHF.

The CDR3 DNA follows: TGTGCCAGCGCCCGAGCGGGAAGCACAGATACGCAGTATTTT. Translation: CASARAGSTDTQYF. The chain couples TRBV19 to TRBJ2-3; 7 bases fit TRBD2. Germline CDR1 reads LNHDA; CDR2 reads SQIVND (reference sequence). The J segment lost 0 bases and the V segment lost 9 bases, leaving 6 bases of the junction unmatched. This CDR3 spans 14 amino acids.